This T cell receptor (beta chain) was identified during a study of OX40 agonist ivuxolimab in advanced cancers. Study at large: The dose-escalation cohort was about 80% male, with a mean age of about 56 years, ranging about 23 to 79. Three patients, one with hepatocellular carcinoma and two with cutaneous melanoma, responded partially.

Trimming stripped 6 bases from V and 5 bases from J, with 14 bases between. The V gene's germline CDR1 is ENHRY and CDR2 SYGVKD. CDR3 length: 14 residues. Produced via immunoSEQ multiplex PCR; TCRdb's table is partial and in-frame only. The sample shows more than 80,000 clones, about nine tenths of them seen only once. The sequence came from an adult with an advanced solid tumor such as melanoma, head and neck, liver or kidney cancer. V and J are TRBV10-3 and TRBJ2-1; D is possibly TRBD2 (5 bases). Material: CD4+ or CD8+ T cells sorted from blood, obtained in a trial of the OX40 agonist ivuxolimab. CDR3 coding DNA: TGTGCCATCAGCGGACTGGGATCCCACAATGAGCAGTTCTTC. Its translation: CAISGLGSHNEQFF.